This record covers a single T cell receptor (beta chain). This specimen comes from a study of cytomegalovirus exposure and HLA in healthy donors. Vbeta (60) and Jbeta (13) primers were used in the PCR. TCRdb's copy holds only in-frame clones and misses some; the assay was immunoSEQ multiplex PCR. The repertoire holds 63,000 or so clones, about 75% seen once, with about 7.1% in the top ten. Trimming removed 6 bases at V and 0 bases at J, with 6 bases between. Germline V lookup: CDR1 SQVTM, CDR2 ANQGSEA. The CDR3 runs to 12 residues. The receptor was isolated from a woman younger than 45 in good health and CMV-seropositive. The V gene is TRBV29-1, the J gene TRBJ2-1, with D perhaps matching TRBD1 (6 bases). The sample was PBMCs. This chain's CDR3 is CSVGHSYNEQFF. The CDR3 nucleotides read TGCAGCGTGGGACACTCCTACAATGAGCAGTTCTTC.